These 8 T cell receptor beta chains were sequenced from one sample in a study of T-cell reconstitution after alpha-beta-depleted transplantation in children. Unique molecular identifiers were used in preparing the TCRbeta library. TCRdb re-called the PCR reads through MiXCR, storing one row per CDR3 protein. Counted here are about 410,000 distinct CDR3 sequences, roughly 22% occurring once; the ten biggest clones make up less than 4.5%. The material sequenced was PBMCs from the stem cell graft donor, taken from the stem cell graft. These receptor sequences come from a human donor who donated a stem cell graft to a child with acute myeloid leukemia.

The chain carries TRBV10-3 and TRBJ2-1; 7 nucleotides line up with TRBD2. Germline V lookup: CDR1 ENHRY, CDR2 SYGVKD. With V trimmed by 8 bases and J by 5 bases, 9 bases remained unmatched. There are 14 residues in the CDR3. For the CDR3, the DNA is TGTGCCATCTCTTTGCCGGGAGGCAACAATGAGCAGTTCTTC. Amino acid sequence: CAISLPGGNNEQFF.

J is TRBJ2-7 and V is TRBV20-1; 10 bases line up with TRBD2. V lost 4 bases and J lost 3; bases outside the gene matches: 15. Germline assignment: CDR1 DFQATT and CDR2 SNEGSKA (reference sequence). CDR3 length: 17 residues. CDR3 protein: CSAISGLAGAGGYEQYF. For the CDR3, the DNA is TGCAGTGCTATCTCAGGGCTAGCGGGAGCGGGGGGCTACGAGCAGTACTTC.

The V gene is TRBV5-1, the J gene TRBJ1-1, with no clear D. Per germline, CDR1 SGHRS and CDR2 YFSETQ. V lost 4 bases, J lost 4 bases, and 14 bases lay in between. CDR3 size: 14 residues. The CDR3 sequence is CASSREGSGTEAFF. In nucleotides, the CDR3 is TGCGCCAGCAGCAGGGAGGGTTCTGGCACTGAAGCTTTCTTT.

This clonotype was counted only a few times. The chain employs TRBV12-3 or TRBV12-4 and TRBJ2-5; TRBD2 matches 8 bases. The V gene end was trimmed by 6 bases and the J gene end by 0 bases; junction bases not matched to a gene: 3. The CDR3 is 14 amino acids. The CDR3 bases are TGTGCCAGCAGGGCGGGGGGCAACCAAGAGACCCAGTACTTC. This sequence encodes CASRAGGNQETQYF.

This sequence joins TRBV6-2 or TRBV6-3 and TRBJ2-7, with unresolved D. The CDR3 length is 12 residues. V dropped 0 bases and J dropped 3 bases, with 3 bases sitting between them. Germline V CDR1 and CDR2: MNHEY, SVGEGT. The CDR3 DNA is TGTGCCAGCAGTTACTCCTACTACGAGCAGTACTTC. Its translation is CASSYSYYEQYF.

This clonotype was observed many times. V is TRBV20-1 and J is TRBJ2-7, with 7 bases that match TRBD2. The junction had 14 bases not matched to a gene; V was cut back by 0 bases and J by 3 bases. CDR3 length equals 17 residues. Germline V CDR1 and CDR2: DFQATT, SNEGSKA (reference sequence). As DNA, the CDR3 is TGCAGTGCTAGAGATGAGAGGGAGGGAGGGGTCTTCTACGAGCAGTACTTC. Its protein is CSARDEREGGVFYEQYF.

The chain couples TRBV29-1 to TRBJ2-3; 9 bases fit TRBD2. CDR1 is SQVTM and CDR2 is ANQGSEA in the germline V gene. This CDR3 contains 15 residues. Trimming took 6 bases from V and 4 from J; bases not matched to a gene: 11. CDR3 protein: CSVDGLAGRSDTQYF. Here the CDR3 DNA reads TGCAGCGTAGACGGGCTAGCGGGAAGGTCAGATACGCAGTATTTT.

This sequence joins TRBV12-3 or TRBV12-4 and TRBJ1-5; 8 bases agree with TRBD1. This CDR3 has 15 amino acids. Trimming took 5 bases from V and 7 from J; bases not matched to a gene: 10. CDR3 DNA: TGTGCCAGCAGTCCCCAAGACAGGGGAGGCCAGCCCCAGCATTTT. Translation: CASSPQDRGGQPQHF.